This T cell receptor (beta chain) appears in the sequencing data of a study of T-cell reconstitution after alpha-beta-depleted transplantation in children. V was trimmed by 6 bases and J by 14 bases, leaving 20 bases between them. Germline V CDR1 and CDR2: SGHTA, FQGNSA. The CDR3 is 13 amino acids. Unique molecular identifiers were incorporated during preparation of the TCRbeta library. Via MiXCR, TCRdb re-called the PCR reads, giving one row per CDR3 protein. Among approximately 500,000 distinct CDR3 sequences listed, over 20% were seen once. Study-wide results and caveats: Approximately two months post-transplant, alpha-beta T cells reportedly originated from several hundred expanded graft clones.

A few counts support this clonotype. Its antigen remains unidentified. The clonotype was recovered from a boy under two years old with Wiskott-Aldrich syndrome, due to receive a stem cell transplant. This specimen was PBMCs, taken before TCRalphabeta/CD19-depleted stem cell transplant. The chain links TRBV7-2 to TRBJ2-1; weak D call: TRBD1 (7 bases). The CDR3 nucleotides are TGTGCCAGCAGTTTCAGACAGGGAGGAATGGAGTTCTTC. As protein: CASSFRQGGMEFF. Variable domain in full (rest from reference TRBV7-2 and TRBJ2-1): GAGVSQSPSNKVTEKGKDVELRCDPISGHTALYWYRQSLGQGLEFLIYFQGNSAPDKSGLPSDRFSAERTGGSVSTLTIQRTQQEDSAVYLCASSFRQGGMEFFGPGTRLTVL.